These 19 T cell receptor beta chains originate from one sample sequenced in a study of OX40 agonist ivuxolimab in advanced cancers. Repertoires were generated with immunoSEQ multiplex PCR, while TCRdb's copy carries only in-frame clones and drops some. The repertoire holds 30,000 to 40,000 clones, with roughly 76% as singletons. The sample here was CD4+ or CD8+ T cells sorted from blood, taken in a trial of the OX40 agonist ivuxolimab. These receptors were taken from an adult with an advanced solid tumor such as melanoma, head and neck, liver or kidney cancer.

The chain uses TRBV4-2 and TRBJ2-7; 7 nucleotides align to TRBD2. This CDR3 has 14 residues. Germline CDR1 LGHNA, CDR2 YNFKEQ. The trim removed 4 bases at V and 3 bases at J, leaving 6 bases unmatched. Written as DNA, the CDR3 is TGTGCCAGCAGCCCAGCGGGGCAAGACTACGAGCAGTACTTC. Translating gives CASSPAGQDYEQYF.

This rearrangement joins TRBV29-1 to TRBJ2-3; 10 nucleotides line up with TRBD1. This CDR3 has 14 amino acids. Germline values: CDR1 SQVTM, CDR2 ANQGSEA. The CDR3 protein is CTATGTGVTDTQYF. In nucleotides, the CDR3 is TGCACCGCCACCGGGACAGGGGTGACAGATACGCAGTATTTT.

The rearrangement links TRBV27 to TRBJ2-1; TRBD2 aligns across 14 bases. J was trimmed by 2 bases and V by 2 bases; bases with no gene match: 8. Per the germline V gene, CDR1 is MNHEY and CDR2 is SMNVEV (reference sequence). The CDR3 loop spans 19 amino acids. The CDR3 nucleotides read TGTGCCAGCAGTTTACACTGGGGACTAGCGGGAGACCCCTACAATGAGCAGTTCTTC. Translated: CASSLHWGLAGDPYNEQFF.

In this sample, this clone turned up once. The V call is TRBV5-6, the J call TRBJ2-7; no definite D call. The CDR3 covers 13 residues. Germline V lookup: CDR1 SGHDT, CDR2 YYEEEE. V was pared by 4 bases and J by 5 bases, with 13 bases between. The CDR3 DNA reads TGTGCCAGCAGCGACTTACCTGCCCACGAGCAGTACTTC. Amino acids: CASSDLPAHEQYF.

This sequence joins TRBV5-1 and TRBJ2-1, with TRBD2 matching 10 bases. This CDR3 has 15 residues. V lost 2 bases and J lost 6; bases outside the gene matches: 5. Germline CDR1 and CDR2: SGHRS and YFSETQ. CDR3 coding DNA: TGCGCCAGCAGCTTTTTAGCGGGGGGAAGCAATGAGCAGTTCTTC. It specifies CASSFLAGGSNEQFF.

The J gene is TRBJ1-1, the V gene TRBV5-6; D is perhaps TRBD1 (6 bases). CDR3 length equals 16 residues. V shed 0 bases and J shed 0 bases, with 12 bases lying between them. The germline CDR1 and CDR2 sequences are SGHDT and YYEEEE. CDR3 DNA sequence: TGTGCCAGCAGCTTGGCCAGGGGAGCCATGAACACTGAAGCTTTCTTT. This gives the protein CASSLARGAMNTEAFF.

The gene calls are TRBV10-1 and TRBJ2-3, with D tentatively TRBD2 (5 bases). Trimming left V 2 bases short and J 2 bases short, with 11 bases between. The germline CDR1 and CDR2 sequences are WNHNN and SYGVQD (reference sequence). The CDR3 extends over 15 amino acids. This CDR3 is CASSEGLPPTDTQYF. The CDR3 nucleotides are TGCGCCAGCAGTGAGGGACTCCCTCCCACAGATACGCAGTATTTT.

For the CDR3, the DNA is TGTGCCAGCAGCTTAAGCCTCTCGGCGGAGCAGTTCTTC. It encodes CASSLSLSAEQFF. J is TRBJ2-1 and V is TRBV7-2; no reliable D call. The CDR3 runs to 13 residues. Germline V gene lookup returns CDR1 SGHTA and CDR2 FQGNSA. The V gene lost 2 bases and the J gene lost 10 bases, with 12 bases spanning the gap.

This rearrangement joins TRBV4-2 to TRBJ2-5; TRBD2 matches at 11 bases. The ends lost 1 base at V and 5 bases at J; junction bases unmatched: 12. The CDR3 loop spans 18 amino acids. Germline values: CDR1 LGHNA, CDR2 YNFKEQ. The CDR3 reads CASSQVSLAGGKLETQYF. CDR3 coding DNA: TGTGCCAGCAGCCAAGTTAGCCTAGCGGGAGGAAAATTGGAGACCCAGTACTTC.

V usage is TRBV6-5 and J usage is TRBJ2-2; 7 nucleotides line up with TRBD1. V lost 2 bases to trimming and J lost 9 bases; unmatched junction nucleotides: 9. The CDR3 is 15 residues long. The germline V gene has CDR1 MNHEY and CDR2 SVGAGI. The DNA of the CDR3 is TGTGCCAGCAGTTACCGATCTAGGGGGCGTTGGGAGCTGTTTTTT. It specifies CASSYRSRGRWELFF.

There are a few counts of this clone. The CDR3 region is CSVDPGHFSTDTQYF. The CDR3 coding sequence is TGCAGCGTTGATCCGGGACATTTCTCCACAGATACGCAGTATTTT. The chain carries TRBV29-1 and TRBJ2-3, with D tentatively TRBD1 (6 bases). Germline V gives CDR1 SQVTM, CDR2 ANQGSEA. The V end was cut by 3 bases, the J end by 2 bases, with 15 bases between. There are 15 residues in the CDR3.

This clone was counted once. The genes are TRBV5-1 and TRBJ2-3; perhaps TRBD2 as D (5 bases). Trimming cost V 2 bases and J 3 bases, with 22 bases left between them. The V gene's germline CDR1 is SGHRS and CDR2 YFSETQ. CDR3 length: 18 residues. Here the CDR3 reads CASSLRGPSSPQTDTQYF. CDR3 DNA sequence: TGCGCCAGCAGCTTAAGAGGGCCCTCTTCGCCCCAAACAGATACGCAGTATTTT.

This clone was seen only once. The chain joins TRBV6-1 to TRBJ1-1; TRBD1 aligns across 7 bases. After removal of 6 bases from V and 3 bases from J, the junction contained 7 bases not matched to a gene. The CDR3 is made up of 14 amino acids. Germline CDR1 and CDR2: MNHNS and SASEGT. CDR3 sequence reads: CASRMGQGDTEAFF. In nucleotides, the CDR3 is TGTGCCAGCAGGATGGGGCAGGGGGACACTGAAGCTTTCTTT.

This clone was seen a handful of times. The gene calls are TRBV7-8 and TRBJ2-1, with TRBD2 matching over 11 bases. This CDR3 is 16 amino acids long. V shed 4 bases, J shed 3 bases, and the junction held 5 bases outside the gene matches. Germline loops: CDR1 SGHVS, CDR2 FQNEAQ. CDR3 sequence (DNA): TGTGCCAGCAGCTCGCCCACTAGCGGGAGCTACAATGAGCAGTTCTTC. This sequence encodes CASSSPTSGSYNEQFF.

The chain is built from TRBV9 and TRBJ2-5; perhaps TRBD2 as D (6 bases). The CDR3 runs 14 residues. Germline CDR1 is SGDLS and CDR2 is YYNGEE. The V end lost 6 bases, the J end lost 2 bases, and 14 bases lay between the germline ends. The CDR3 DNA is TGTGCCAGCAAGCCCGGGGGTTTTCAAGAGACCCAGTACTTC. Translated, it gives CASKPGGFQETQYF.

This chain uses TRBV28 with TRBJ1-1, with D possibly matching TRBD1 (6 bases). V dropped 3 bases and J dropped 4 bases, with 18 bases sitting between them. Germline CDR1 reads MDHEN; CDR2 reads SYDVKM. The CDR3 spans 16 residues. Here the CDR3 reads CASSFRGAGPVTEAFF. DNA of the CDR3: TGTGCCAGCAGTTTTCGGGGGGCGGGACCGGTCACTGAAGCTTTCTTT.

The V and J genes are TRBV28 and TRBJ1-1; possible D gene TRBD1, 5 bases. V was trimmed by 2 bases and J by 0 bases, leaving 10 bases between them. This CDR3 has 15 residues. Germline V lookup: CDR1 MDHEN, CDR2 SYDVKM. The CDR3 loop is CASSLMGDLNTEAFF. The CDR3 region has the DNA TGTGCCAGCAGTTTAATGGGGGACCTGAACACTGAAGCTTTCTTT.

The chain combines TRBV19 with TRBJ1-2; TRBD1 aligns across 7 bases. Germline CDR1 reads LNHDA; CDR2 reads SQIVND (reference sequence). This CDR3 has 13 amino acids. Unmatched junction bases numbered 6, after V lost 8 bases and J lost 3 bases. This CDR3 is CASEGGQDYGYTF. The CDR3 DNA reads TGTGCCAGTGAGGGCGGACAGGACTATGGCTACACCTTC.

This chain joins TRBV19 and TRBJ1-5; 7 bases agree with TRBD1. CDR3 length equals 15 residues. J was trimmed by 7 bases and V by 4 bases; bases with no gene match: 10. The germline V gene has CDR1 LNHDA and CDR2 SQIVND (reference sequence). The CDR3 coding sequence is TGTGCCAGTAGTACAAACGACAGGGTACACCAGCCCCAGCATTTT. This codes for CASSTNDRVHQPQHF. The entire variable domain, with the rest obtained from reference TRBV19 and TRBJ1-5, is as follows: DGGITQSPKYLFRKEGQNVTLSCEQNLNHDAMYWYRQDPGQGLRLIYYSQIVNDFQKGDIAEGYSVSREKKESFPLTVTSAQKNPTAFYLCASSTNDRVHQPQHFGDGTRLSIL.